The 22 T cell receptor beta chains given below trace back to one sample, sequenced in a study of coeliac disease. Sequencing was performed with immunoSEQ multiplex PCR; in TCRdb, only in-frame clones are kept and a portion is missing. The sample consists of a few thousand clones, roughly 60% of them appearing once. Sequencing was performed on lymphocytes from the gut lamina propria. The receptors here all came from a woman aged 45 to 65 without celiac disease.

V usage is TRBV7-2 and J usage is TRBJ2-7; the D is unclear. The V gene's germline CDR1 is SGHTA and CDR2 FQGNSA. The length of the CDR3 is 15 residues. Trimming left V 2 bases short and J 1 base short, with 12 bases between. The CDR3 sequence: CASSLRSEKSYEQYF. The CDR3 coding sequence is TGTGCCAGCAGCTTAAGATCGGAGAAGTCCTACGAGCAGTACTTC.

J is TRBJ1-1 and V is TRBV19; D may be TRBD1 (5 bases). Between the trimmed V and J ends, which lost 5 bases and 5 bases, there was a span of 15 bases. The germline V gene has CDR1 LNHDA and CDR2 SQIVND (reference sequence). This CDR3 has 14 residues. The CDR3 loop reads CASSAGQSWTEAFF. The CDR3 DNA reads as TGTGCCAGTAGTGCCGGACAATCTTGGACTGAAGCTTTCTTT.

The chain couples TRBV4-1 to TRBJ2-1; possibly TRBD2 for D (6 bases). Germline V gene data show CDR1 as MGHRA and CDR2 as YSYEKL. V lost 3 bases, J lost 6 bases, and 18 bases lay in between. This CDR3 is 16 amino acids long. CDR3 loop: CASSQQPTGVSNEQFF. CDR3 coding DNA: TGCGCCAGCAGCCAGCAACCGACGGGGGTCAGCAATGAGCAGTTCTTC.

This clone turned up a few times. The chain recombines TRBV4-1 with TRBJ2-3; D ambiguous. Germline lookup yields CDR1 MGHRA and CDR2 YSYEKL. The CDR3 runs 15 residues. The germline V and J ends were trimmed by 0 bases and 7 bases, with 14 bases remaining between them. CDR3 in DNA: TGCGCCAGCAGCCAAGATTCGACGGAGTATTATACGCAGTATTTT. Protein sequence: CASSQDSTEYYTQYF.

This clone was counted a few times. This chain links TRBV6-6 with TRBJ2-3; 7 nucleotides align to TRBD1. The CDR3 runs to 15 residues. The germline gives CDR1 MNHNY, CDR2 SVGAGI (reference sequence). The trim removed 4 bases at V and 6 bases at J, leaving 10 bases unmatched. CDR3 sequence reads: CASSSPDRAGDTQYF. As DNA, the CDR3 is TGTGCCAGCAGTTCTCCTGACAGGGCGGGCGATACGCAGTATTTT.

V gene TRBV5-1 combines with J gene TRBJ2-7, with 13 bases fitting TRBD2. V shed 4 bases, J shed 3 bases, and the junction held 10 bases outside the gene matches. This CDR3 has 17 residues. Germline assignment: CDR1 SGHRS and CDR2 YFSETQ. CDR3 region: CASSRSGLAGRRYEQYF. In DNA form, the CDR3 reads TGCGCCAGCAGCAGGTCGGGACTAGCGGGGCGACGCTACGAGCAGTACTTC. Supplemented by reference TRBV5-1 and TRBJ2-7, the full variable domain reads KAGVTQTPRYLIKTRGQQVTLSCSPISGHRSVSWYQQTPGQGLQFLFEYFSETQRNKGNFPGRFSGRQFSNSRSEMNVSTLELGDSALYLCASSRSGLAGRRYEQYFGPGTRLTVT.

V usage is TRBV9 and J usage is TRBJ1-3; the D gene is possibly TRBD1 (6 bases). The CDR3 is 14 amino acids. V was pared by 2 bases and J by 0 bases, with 6 bases between. Germline assignment: CDR1 SGDLS and CDR2 YYNGEE. CDR3 DNA sequence: TGTGCCAGCAGCGTGGGGGCCTCTGGAAACACCATATATTTT. Translating gives CASSVGASGNTIYF.

Only one count was recorded for this clone. This chain connects TRBV7-2 to TRBJ2-7; 9 positions match TRBD2. The CDR3 has 17 residues. CDR1 and CDR2 from the germline V gene are SGHTA and FQGNSA. V shed 2 bases and J 3 bases; nucleotides not matched to a gene: 11. The CDR3 here is CASSLSTAGGTFYEQYF. The CDR3 DNA follows: TGTGCCAGCAGCTTATCCACAGCGGGGGGTACTTTCTACGAGCAGTACTTC. Based on the CDR3 plus reference TRBV7-2 and TRBJ2-7, the full variable domain is GAGVSQSPSNKVTEKGKDVELRCDPISGHTALYWYRQSLGQGLEFLIYFQGNSAPDKSGLPSDRFSAERTGGSVSTLTIQRTQQEDSAVYLCASSLSTAGGTFYEQYFGPGTRLTVT.

A few counts support this clone. The chain's CDR3 is CASSSTGDYGYTF. CDR3 bases: TGCGCCAGCAGTTCGACAGGAGATTATGGCTACACCTTC. The chain carries TRBV10-2 and TRBJ1-2; maybe TRBD1 (6 bases). This CDR3 region has 13 residues. Per germline, CDR1 WSHSY and CDR2 SAAADI. The ends were cut back, 5 bases at V and 5 bases at J, with 12 bases in the middle.

This chain links TRBV7-2 with TRBJ2-2; D unclear. Germline V gives CDR1 SGHTA, CDR2 FQGNSA. The CDR3 has 13 amino acids. Trimming took 5 bases from V and 6 from J, leaving 10 bases between them. In DNA, the CDR3 is TGTGCCAGCAGCCCTTCGGTCCCCGGGGAGCTGTTTTTT. Translating it yields CASSPSVPGELFF.

The V and J genes are TRBV5-1 and TRBJ1-1; 7 nucleotides match TRBD1. This CDR3 has 16 residues. The V and J ends lost 6 bases and 1 base, in that order; junction bases with no gene match: 12. From germline, CDR1 is SGHRS and CDR2 YFSETQ. The CDR3: CASTSRAQGRNTEAFF. CDR3 in DNA: TGCGCCAGCACCTCGAGGGCACAGGGGAGGAACACTGAAGCTTTCTTT.

This chain links TRBV7-2 with TRBJ1-1; no clear D. V lost 5 bases and J lost 1, with 11 bases in between. Germline V gene sequence: CDR1 SGHTA, CDR2 FQGNSA. CDR3 length: 14 residues. The CDR3: CASSQASQNTEAFF. In DNA form, the CDR3 reads TGTGCCAGCAGCCAGGCCTCGCAGAACACTGAAGCTTTCTTT. The full variable domain, its missing parts supplied by reference TRBV7-2 and TRBJ1-1, is GAGVSQSPSNKVTEKGKDVELRCDPISGHTALYWYRQSLGQGLEFLIYFQGNSAPDKSGLPSDRFSAERTGGSVSTLTIQRTQQEDSAVYLCASSQASQNTEAFFGQGTRLTVV.

The genes are TRBV18 and TRBJ1-1; 7 nucleotides line up with TRBD1. This CDR3 spans 14 amino acids. Looked up from germline, CDR1 is KGHSH and CDR2 is LQKENI. The V and J ends lost 2 bases and 4 bases, in that order; junction bases with no gene match: 4. CDR3 sequence (DNA): TGTGCCAGCTCACCAGGGGCAGGGGGCACTGAAGCTTTCTTT. It codes for CASSPGAGGTEAFF.

The chain uses TRBV14 and TRBJ1-1; 11 bases fit TRBD1. V was pared by 2 bases and J by 5 bases, with 7 bases of the junction left unmatched. Germline V gene sequence: CDR1 SGHDN, CDR2 FVKESK. This CDR3 is 16 amino acids long. The CDR3 DNA reads as TGTGCCAGCAGCCAACGGGACAGGGGGTCGGGTACTGAAGCTTTCTTT. Translation: CASSQRDRGSGTEAFF.

V usage is TRBV7-2 and J usage is TRBJ2-3; TRBD1 agrees at 8 bases. Germline V gene sequence: CDR1 SGHTA, CDR2 FQGNSA. This CDR3 comprises 15 residues. Trimming took 4 bases from V and 2 from J; bases not matched to a gene: 5. CDR3 bases: TGTGCCAGCAGCTGGGGACAGGTTAACACAGATACGCAGTATTTT. Translating it yields CASSWGQVNTDTQYF.

This chain links TRBV18 with TRBJ2-3; possible D gene TRBD2, 6 bases. This CDR3 comprises 17 residues. Trimming stripped 3 bases from V and 2 bases from J, with 18 bases between. CDR1 KGHSH and CDR2 LQKENI come from the germline V gene. CDR3 loop: CASSPMRQRVNTDTQYF. CDR3 in DNA: TGTGCCAGCTCACCTATGCGGCAGCGGGTGAACACAGATACGCAGTATTTT. The whole variable domain, filled in from reference TRBV18 and TRBJ2-3, reads NAGVMQNPRHLVRRRGQEARLRCSPMKGHSHVYWYRQLPEEGLKFMVYLQKENIIDESGMPKERFSAEFPKEGPSILRIQQVVRGDSAAYFCASSPMRQRVNTDTQYFGPGTRLTVL.

V gene TRBV28 combines with J gene TRBJ2-1; 9 bases line up with TRBD2. After removal of 3 bases from V and 5 bases from J, the junction contained 2 bases not matched to a gene. The length of the CDR3 is 14 residues. Germline V gene sequence: CDR1 MDHEN, CDR2 SYDVKM. CDR3 sequence (DNA): TGTGCCAGCAGTTTCGCGGGGGGGGACAATGAGCAGTTCTTC. Amino acid sequence: CASSFAGGDNEQFF. Drawing the rest from reference TRBV28 and TRBJ2-1, the complete variable domain is DVKVTQSSRYLVKRTGEKVFLECVQDMDHENMFWYRQDPGLGLRLIYFSYDVKMKEKGDIPEGYSVSREKKERFSLILESASTNQTSMYLCASSFAGGDNEQFFGPGTRLTVL.

This clone appeared a single time. V usage is TRBV2 and J usage is TRBJ1-6, with TRBD1 matching 8 bases. After removal of 6 bases from V and 8 bases from J, the junction contained 9 bases not matched to a gene. The CDR3 is made up of 15 amino acids. CDR1 is SNHLY, CDR2 FYNNEI, per germline. CDR3 nucleotides: TGTGCCAGCAGAATAGGACAGGGTGTATATTCACCCCTCCACTTT. Its translation: CASRIGQGVYSPLHF.

This chain uses TRBV11-2 with TRBJ2-1; TRBD2 agrees at 10 bases. This CDR3 comprises 15 residues. Germline V gene sequence: CDR1 SGHAT, CDR2 FQNNGV. V gave up 2 bases and J gave up 10 bases; unmatched junction bases: 8. The CDR3 bases are TGTGCCAGCAGCTTACGAGCTAGCGGGGGAAGGGAGCAGTTCTTC. It translates to CASSLRASGGREQFF.

This clone showed up just a few times. The chain couples TRBV5-6 to TRBJ2-5; D gene uncertain. Trimming pared 3 bases from V and 2 bases from J, leaving 5 bases between. Looked up from germline, CDR1 is SGHDT and CDR2 is YYEEEE. The CDR3 consists of 12 residues. CDR3 region: CASSWAQETQYF. DNA for the CDR3: TGTGCCAGCAGCTGGGCTCAAGAGACCCAGTACTTC. The variable domain in full, with the rest retrieved from reference TRBV5-6 and TRBJ2-5, is DAGVTQSPTHLIKTRGQQVTLRCSPKSGHDTVSWYQQALGQGPQFIFQYYEEEERQRGNFPDRFSGHQFPNYSSELNVNALLLGDSALYLCASSWAQETQYFGPGTRLLVL.

The gene calls are TRBV7-9 and TRBJ1-1, with 7 nucleotides matching TRBD1. After removal of 5 bases from V and 7 bases from J, the junction contained 7 bases not matched to a gene. Germline loops: CDR1 SEHNR, CDR2 FQNEAQ (reference sequence). CDR3 size: 13 residues. CDR3 region: CASSTGQDFEAFF. For the CDR3, the DNA is TGTGCCAGCAGCACCGGACAGGACTTTGAAGCTTTCTTT.

V gene TRBV28 combines with J gene TRBJ2-1, with 8 bases lining up with TRBD1. The length of the CDR3 is 15 residues. V shed 2 bases, J shed 5 bases, and the junction held 5 bases outside the gene matches. Germline lookup yields CDR1 MDHEN and CDR2 SYDVKM. The CDR3, as DNA: TGTGCCAGCAGTTTAGGTCTGGACAGGGACAATGAGCAGTTCTTC. Protein: CASSLGLDRDNEQFF.